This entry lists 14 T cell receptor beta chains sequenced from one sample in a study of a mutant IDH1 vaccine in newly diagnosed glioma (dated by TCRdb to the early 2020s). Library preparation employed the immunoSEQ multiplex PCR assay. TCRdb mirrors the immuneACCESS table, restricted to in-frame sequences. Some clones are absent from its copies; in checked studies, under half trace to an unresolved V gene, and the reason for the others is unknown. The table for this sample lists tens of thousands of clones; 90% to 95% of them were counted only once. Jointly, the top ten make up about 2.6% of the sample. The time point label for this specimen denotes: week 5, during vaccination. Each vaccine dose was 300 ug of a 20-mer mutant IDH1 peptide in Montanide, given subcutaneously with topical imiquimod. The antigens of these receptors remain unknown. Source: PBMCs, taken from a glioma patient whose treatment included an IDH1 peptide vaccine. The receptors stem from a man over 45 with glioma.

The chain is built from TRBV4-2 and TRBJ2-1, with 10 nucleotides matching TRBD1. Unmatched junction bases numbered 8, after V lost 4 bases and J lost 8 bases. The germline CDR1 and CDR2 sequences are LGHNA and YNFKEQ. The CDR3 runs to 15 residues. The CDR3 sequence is CASSPRQGARYEQFF. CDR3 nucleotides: TGTGCCAGCAGCCCCCGACAGGGGGCGCGGTATGAGCAGTTCTTC.

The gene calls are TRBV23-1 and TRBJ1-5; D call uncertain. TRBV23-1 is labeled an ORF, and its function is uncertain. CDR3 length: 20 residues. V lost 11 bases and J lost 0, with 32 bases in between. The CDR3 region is CASRSILRAFTSNSNQPQHF. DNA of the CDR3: TGCGCCTCCAGGTCGATATTAAGGGCATTTACGAGTAATAGCAATCAGCCCCAGCATTTT.

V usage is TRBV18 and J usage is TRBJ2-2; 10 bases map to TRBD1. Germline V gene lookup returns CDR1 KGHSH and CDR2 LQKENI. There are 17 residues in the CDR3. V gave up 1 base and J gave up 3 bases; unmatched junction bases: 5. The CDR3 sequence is CASSPLGTGAYTGELFF. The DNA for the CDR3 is TGTGCCAGCTCACCACTAGGGACAGGGGCGTACACCGGGGAGCTGTTTTTT.

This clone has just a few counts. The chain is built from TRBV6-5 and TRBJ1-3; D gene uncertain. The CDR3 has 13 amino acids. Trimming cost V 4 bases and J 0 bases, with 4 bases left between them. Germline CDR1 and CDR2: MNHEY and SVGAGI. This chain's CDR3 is CASSSASGNTIYF. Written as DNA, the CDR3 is TGTGCCAGCAGTTCAGCCTCTGGAAACACCATATATTTT.

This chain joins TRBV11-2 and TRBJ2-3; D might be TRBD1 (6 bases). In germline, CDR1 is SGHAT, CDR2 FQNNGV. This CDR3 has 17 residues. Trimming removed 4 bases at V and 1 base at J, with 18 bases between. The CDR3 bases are TGTGCCAGCAGCTCTCACAGGGATCTTCACCGCACAGATACGCAGTATTTT. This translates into CASSSHRDLHRTDTQYF. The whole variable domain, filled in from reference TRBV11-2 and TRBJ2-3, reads EAGVAQSPRYKIIEKRQSVAFWCNPISGHATLYWYQQILGQGPKLLIQFQNNGVVDDSQLPKDRFSAERLKGVDSTLKIQPAKLEDSAVYLCASSSHRDLHRTDTQYFGPGTRLTVL.

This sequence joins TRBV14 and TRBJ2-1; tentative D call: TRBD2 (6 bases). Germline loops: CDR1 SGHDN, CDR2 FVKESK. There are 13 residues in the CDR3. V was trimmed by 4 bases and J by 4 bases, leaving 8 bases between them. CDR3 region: CASSLAAYNEQFF. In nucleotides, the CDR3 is TGTGCCAGCAGCCTAGCGGCATACAATGAGCAGTTCTTC.

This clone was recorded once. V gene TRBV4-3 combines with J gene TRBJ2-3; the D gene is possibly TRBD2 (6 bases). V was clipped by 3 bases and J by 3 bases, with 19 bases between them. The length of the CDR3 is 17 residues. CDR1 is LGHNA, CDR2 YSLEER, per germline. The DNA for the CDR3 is TGCGCCAGCAGCCAGGAGGTGGGCCTAGCGCGGACAGATACGCAGTATTTT. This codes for CASSQEVGLARTDTQYF.

In DNA, the CDR3 is TGTGCCACCAGTATCCGGGACAGGGGGCGTAGGTCTGGGGCCAACGTCCTGACTTTC. Translation: CATSIRDRGRRSGANVLTF. This chain connects TRBV15 to TRBJ2-6; the match to TRBD1 covers 12 bases. CDR3 length equals 19 residues. V dropped 6 bases and J dropped 1; count of bases not matched to a gene: 10. Germline V lookup: CDR1 LNHNV, CDR2 YYDKDF (reference sequence).

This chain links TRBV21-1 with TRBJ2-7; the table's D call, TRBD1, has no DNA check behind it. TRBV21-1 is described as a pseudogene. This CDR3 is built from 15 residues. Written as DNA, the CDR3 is TGTGCCAGCAGCAGTCACAGGGGGCTTTCCTACGAGCAGTACTTC. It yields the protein CASSSHRGLSYEQYF.

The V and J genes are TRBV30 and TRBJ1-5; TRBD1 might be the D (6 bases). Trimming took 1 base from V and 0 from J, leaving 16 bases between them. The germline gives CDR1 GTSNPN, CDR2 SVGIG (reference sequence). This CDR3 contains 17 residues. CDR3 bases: TGTGCCTGGAGTGGGCTACAGGGATCCTTTAGCAATCAGCCCCAGCATTTT. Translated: CAWSGLQGSFSNQPQHF.

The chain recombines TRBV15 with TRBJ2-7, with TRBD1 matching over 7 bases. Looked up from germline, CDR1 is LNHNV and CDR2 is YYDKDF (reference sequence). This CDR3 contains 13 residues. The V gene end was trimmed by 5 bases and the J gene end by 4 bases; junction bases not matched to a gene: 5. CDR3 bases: TGTGCCACCAGCGTAGACAGGGCGTACGAGCAGTACTTC. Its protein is CATSVDRAYEQYF.

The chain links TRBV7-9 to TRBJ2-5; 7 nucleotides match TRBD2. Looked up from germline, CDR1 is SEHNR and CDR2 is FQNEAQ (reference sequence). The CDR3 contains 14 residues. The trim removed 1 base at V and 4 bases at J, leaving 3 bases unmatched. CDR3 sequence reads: CASSLVGGIETQYF. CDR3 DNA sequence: TGTGCCAGCAGCTTAGTCGGGGGGATAGAGACCCAGTACTTC.

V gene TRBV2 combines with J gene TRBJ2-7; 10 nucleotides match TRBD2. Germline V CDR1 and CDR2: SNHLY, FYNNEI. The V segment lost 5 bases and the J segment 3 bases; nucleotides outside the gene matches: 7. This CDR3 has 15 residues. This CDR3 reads CASSPGLAVDYEQYF. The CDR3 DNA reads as TGTGCCAGCAGTCCCGGACTAGCGGTTGACTACGAGCAGTACTTC.

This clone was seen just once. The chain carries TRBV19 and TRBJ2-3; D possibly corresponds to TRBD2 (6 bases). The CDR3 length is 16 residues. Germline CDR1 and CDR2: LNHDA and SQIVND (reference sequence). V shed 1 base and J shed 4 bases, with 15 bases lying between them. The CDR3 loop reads CASSIVGGNRADTQYF. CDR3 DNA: TGTGCCAGTAGTATAGTGGGCGGGAACCGTGCAGATACGCAGTATTTT. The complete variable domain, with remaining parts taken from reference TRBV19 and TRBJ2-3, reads DGGITQSPKYLFRKEGQNVTLSCEQNLNHDAMYWYRQDPGQGLRLIYYSQIVNDFQKGDIAEGYSVSREKKESFPLTVTSAQKNPTAFYLCASSIVGGNRADTQYFGPGTRLTVL.